This T cell receptor beta chain was obtained from a study of beta chain features in type 1 diabetes. About the research overall: Patient and healthy donor groups were alike in age, gender and cell yields. General study points: TCRB repertoires of naive, central memory and Treg cells appeared more similar among patients than among healthy donors. Researchers report that Type 1 diabetes patients had moderately but significantly shorter TCRB CDR3s across all four CD4+ subsets. Equally in patients and controls, shorter templates might have been favored by PCR.

This clone came up a few times. What it recognizes is unknown. The authors reverse transcribed all of the isolated RNA, so sequencing captured expressed TCRB transcripts. The repertoire was sequenced with immunoSEQ multiplex PCR; TCRdb's copy has only in-frame clones and lacks some. The sample shows about 740,000 clones, roughly 13% of them seen only once. V gave up 0 bases and J gave up 7 bases, with 13 bases separating them. CDR1 is MNHEY, CDR2 SVGAGI, per germline. There are 16 residues in the CDR3. The sequence was obtained from a man aged 18-30 years with type 1 diabetes. The V call is TRBV6-5, the J call TRBJ1-6; no reliable D call. The sequencing input was naive CD4+ T cells from blood. The CDR3 DNA follows: TGTGCCAGCAGTTACTCGACTTTAGCAAGGAATTCACCCCTCCACTTT. Its translation: CASSYSTLARNSPLHF.